This paragraph covers one TCR beta chain sequence. This record belongs to a study of T cell changes during pregnancy in multiple sclerosis. Sequencing used immunoSEQ multiplex PCR; TCRdb keeps in-frame clones, though not all of them. The sample lists fewer than 40,000 clones, about 92% seen once, with approximately 0.79% in the top ten. The CDR3 has 17 residues. Trimming cost V 0 bases and J 5 bases, with 19 bases left between them. Germline CDR1 is KGHSH and CDR2 is LQKENI. Sequences were derived from CD4+ T cells from peripheral blood mononuclear cells, sampled in the third trimester of pregnancy. The receptor comes from a female donor with multiple sclerosis, enrolled in a pregnancy study. The chain combines TRBV18 with TRBJ2-5, with a possible D match to TRBD1 (5 bases). The CDR3 DNA sequence: TGTGCCAGCTCACCACCGTTTGAGCTTCGAAAGGGGGAGACCCAGTACTTC. This translates into CASSPPFELRKGETQYF.